This T cell receptor (beta chain) was sequenced during a study of shared clonotypes between healthy human individuals (dated by TCRdb to the early 2020s). For context, the study as a whole: Three men and a couple of women, aged 18 to 49 years, made up the cohort. To increase sequencing depth and limit assay-specific biases, different laboratories used diverse techniques to prepare libraries and sequence TCR repertoires. The study deeply sequenced blood TCR repertoires of several healthy adults to estimate repertoire size and the extent of clonotype sharing between individuals. For each donor, CD4 naive and CD4 memory were each given three plates, CD8 naive was given two plates, and CD8 memory was given one plate. Per donor, leukapheresis produced somewhere between about 0.9 and 9.5 billion PBMCs. The study at large found these results: Because the study included only a small number of donors, the genetic and exposure-history diversity represented was limited. Roughly 5% of naive CD4, roughly 3.5% of naive CD8, roughly 2.4% of memory CD4, and about 0.4% of memory CD8 clonotypes were shared across several donors. Compared with non-shared clonotypes, the clonotypes found in all four sorted-subset donors had higher generation probabilities. Naive subsets generally had larger estimated clonotype richness than memory subsets. Pairwise subsampling indicated that sequencing depth was expected to affect the degree of clonotype sharing among donors. Sampling was restricted to blood, and TCR repertoires in tissues likely differ from the TCR repertoires found in blood. Rarefaction of sorted-subset datasets indicated incomplete sequencing despite the large sequencing depth.

Using the deep immunoSEQ assay, TCR CDR3 regions were amplified from genomic DNA by multiplex PCR. Genomic DNA extracted from each cell subset was distributed evenly over all wells of several immunoSEQ 96-well plates, and each plate served as one replicate. For sorted subsets, each replicate PCR was loaded with roughly 190 ng genomic DNA, equivalent to 25,000 to 35,000 T cell genomes. Purified libraries were quantified with a Qubit 3.0 fluorometer, sized on a Bioanalyzer 2100, and re-quantified with the KAPA Library Quantification kit. Each immunoSEQ 96-well plate was sequenced on its own single-read 150-cycle Illumina NextSeq 550 flow cell. The study's own analysis went as follows. Because only junctional sequences without quality scores were contained in the immunoSEQ output, filtering matching that applied to full-length reads could not be performed. To assign V/J genes and CDR3, sequences were annotated using PyIR, a Python wrapper for IgBLAST v1.9, with IMGT germline references. Any read was removed if the V/J assignment was weak (E-value above 1e-6), the CDR3 was missing, or the read contained stop codons, out-of-frame junctions, or ambiguous translated residues. A V3J clonotype was defined by an identical inferred V gene, J gene, and CDR3 amino acid sequence. Percentage overlap between repertoires was computed as shared unique clonotypes divided by the size of the smaller repertoire. Three approaches were used to assess repertoire richness: RTK rarefaction, the Chao1 estimator, and Recon v2.1 estimates of unobserved clonotypes. For all TCRbeta clonotypes obtained by the gDNA method from four donors, generation probabilities were computed with OLGA. TCRdb carries this immuneACCESS record with in-frame sequences only. Its versions omit some clonotypes, under half of them owing to an unresolved V gene in the studies checked, with the rest unexplained. The V and J calls and clone size were taken over from that table, and D and trimming were inferred from the DNA. This sample has 2 million to 2.5 million clones in its table, and roughly 95% of those were observed once. In total, the top ten clones hold about 0.13% of the sample.

Cut back by 5 bases and 0 bases, the V and J ends lie 7 bases apart. For CDR1 and CDR2, the germline V gene lists MNHEY and SVGAGI. The CDR3 has 13 amino acids, counting the end cysteine and phenylalanine. Only the CDR3 portion is preserved as DNA: 39 bases, with reading frame beginning at the first base. This clone was detected only once. Its cognate antigen has yet to be identified. It has no much larger one-base neighbor in the sample; base qualities were not kept. Other DNA sequences in this sample translate to the same CDR3. Healthy HIV-negative adults with no recently reported acute infections or vaccinations were included as donors. Every donor was a Caucasian adult residing in Nashville, Tennessee, USA. Magnetic negative selection was used to enrich CD4+ T cells, after which naive cells were positively selected on CD45RA and the negative fraction became the memory subset. Blood was obtained by leukapheresis, after which PBMCs were separated by Ficoll-Histopaque density gradient centrifugation and cryopreserved in liquid nitrogen vapor phase. Purity and quantity of every magnetically sorted T cell population were checked by analytical flow cytometry. Each sorted fraction had its genomic DNA isolated and then quantified by UV absorbance on a Nanodrop 2000c.

Recombination joined TRBV6-5 with TRBJ1-1; the D segment cannot be called with confidence. Sequencing was performed on naive CD4+ T cells sorted from blood. This sample's cell subset or site label indicates: CD45RA+ positively selected. The clonotype originates from a young man in good health. In nucleotides, the sequence is TGTGCCAGCAGTAGAAGCATGAACACTGAAGCTTTCTTT. Its protein reads: CASSRSMNTEAFF.